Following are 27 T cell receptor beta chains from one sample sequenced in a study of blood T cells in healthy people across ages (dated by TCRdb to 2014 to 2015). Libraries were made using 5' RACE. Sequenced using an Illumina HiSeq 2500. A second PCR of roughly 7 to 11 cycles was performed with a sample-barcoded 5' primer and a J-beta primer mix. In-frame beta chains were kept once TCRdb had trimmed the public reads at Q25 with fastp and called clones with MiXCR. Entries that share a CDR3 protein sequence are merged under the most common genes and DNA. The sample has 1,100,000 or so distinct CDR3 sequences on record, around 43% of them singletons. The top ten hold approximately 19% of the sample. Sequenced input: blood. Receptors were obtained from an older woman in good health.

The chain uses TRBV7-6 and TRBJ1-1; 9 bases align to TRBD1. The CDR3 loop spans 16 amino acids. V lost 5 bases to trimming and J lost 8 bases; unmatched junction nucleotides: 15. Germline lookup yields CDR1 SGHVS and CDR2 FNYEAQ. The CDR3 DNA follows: TGTGCCAGCAGCACCGGACAGGGGAAGGGAATGGCCGAAGCTTTCTTT. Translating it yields CASSTGQGKGMAEAFF.

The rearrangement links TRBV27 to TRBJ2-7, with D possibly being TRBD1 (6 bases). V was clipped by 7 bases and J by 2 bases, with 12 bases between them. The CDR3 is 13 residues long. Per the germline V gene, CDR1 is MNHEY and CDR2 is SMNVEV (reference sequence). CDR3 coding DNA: TGTGCCAGCAAAGGGACAAGTACCTACGAGCAGTACTTC. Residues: CASKGTSTYEQYF.

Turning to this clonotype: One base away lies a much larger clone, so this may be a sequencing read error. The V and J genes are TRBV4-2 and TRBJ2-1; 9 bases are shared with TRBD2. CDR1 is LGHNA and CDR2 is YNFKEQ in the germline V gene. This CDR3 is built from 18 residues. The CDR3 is CASSPRLAGGPSYNGQFF. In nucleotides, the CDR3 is TGTGCCAGCAGCCCCAGGTTGGCGGGAGGGCCGTCCTACAATGGGCAGTTCTTC.

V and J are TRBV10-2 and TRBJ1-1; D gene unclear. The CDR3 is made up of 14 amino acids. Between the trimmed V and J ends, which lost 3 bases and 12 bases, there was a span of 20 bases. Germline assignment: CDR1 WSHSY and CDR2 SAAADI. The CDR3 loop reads CASSDSLEGSRTFF. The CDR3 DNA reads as TGCGCCAGCAGTGATTCTCTGGAAGGGTCTCGAACTTTCTTT.

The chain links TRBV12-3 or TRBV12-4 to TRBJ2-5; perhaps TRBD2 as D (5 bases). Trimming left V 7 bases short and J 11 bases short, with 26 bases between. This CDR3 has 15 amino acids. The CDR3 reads CASMRSGIRYNEQYF. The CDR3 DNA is TGTGCCAGCATGAGGTCCGGGATCAGGTACAATGAGCAGTACTTC.

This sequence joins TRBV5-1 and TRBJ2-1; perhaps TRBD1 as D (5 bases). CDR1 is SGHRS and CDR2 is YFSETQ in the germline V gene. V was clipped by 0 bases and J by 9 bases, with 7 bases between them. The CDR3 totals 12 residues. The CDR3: CASSLAQGEQFF. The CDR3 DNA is TGCGCCAGCAGCTTGGCCCAGGGTGAGCAGTTCTTC.

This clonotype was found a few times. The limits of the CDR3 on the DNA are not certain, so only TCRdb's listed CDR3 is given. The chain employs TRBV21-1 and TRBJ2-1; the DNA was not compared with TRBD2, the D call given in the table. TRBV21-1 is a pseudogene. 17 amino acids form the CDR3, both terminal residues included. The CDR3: CASSKVGQGISYNEQFF.

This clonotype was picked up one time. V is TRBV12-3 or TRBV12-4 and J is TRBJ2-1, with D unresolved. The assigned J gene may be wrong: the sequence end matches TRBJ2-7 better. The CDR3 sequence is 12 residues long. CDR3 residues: CASSILGNEQYF. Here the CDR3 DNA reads TGTGCCAGCAGTATATTAGGCAATGAGCAGTACTTC.

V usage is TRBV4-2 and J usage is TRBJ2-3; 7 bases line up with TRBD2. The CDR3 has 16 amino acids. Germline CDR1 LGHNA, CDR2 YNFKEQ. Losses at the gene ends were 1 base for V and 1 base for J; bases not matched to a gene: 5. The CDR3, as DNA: TGTGCCAGCAGCCAAGTTGGGGGGGGGGGCACAGATACGCAGTATTTT. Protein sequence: CASSQVGGGGTDTQYF.

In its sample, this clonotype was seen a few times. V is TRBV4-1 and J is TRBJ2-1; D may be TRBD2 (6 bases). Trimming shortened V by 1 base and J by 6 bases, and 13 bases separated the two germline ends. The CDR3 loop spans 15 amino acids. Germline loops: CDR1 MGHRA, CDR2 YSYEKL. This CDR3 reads CASSQVPTRGNEQFF. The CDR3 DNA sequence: TGCGCCAGCAGCCAAGTTCCGACTAGGGGCAATGAGCAGTTCTTC.

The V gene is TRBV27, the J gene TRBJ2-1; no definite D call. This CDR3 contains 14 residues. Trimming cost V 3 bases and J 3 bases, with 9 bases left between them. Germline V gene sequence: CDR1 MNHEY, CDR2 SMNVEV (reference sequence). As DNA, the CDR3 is TGTGCCAGCAGTTTTCGGCAGATCTACAATGAGCAGTTCTTC. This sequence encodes CASSFRQIYNEQFF.

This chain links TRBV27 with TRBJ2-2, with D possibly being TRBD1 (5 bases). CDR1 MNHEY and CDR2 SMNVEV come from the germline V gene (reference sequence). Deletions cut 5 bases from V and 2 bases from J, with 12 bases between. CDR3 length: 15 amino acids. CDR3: CASSRQRSNTGELFF. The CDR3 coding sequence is TGTGCCAGCAGTCGACAGAGATCAAACACCGGGGAGCTGTTTTTT.

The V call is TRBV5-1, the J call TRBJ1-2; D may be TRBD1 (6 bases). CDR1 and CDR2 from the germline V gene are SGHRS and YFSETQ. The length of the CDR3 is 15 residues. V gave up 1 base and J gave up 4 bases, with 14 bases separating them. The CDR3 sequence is CASSLIGRGSYGYTF. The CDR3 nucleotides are TGCGCCAGCAGCTTGATCGGCAGGGGCAGCTATGGCTACACCTTC.

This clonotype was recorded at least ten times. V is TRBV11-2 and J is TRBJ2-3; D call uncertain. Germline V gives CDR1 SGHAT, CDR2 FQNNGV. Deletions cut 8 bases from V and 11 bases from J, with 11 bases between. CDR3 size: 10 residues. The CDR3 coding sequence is TGTGCCAGCGCATCCGGACGGCAGTATTTT. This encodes CASASGRQYF.

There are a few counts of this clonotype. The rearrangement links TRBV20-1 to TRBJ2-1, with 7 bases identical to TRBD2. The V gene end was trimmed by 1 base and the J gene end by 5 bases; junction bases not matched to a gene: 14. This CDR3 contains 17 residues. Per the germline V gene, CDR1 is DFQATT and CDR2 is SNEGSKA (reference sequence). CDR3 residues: CSARGLAEWRSHNEQFF. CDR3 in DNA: TGCAGTGCTAGAGGTCTAGCGGAGTGGAGGTCCCACAATGAGCAGTTCTTC.

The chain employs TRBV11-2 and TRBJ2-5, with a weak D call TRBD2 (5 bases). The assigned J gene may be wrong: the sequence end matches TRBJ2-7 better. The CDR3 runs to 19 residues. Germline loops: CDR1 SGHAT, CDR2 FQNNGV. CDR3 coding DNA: TGTGCCAGCAGCCCAAGCCGGAAAGTGGCGGGCGGCTTTCGGCACGAGCAGTACTTC. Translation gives CASSPSRKVAGGFRHEQYF.

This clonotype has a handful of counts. The CDR3 DNA reads as TGTGCCAGCAGTGGAGTTTCCGGGGACAGGACCACCTACGAGCAGTACTTC. Its translation: CASSGVSGDRTTYEQYF. The chain combines TRBV2 with TRBJ2-7; TRBD1 aligns across 8 bases. Germline values: CDR1 SNHLY, CDR2 FYNNEI. The ends lost 4 bases at V and 2 bases at J; junction bases unmatched: 13. The CDR3 totals 17 residues.

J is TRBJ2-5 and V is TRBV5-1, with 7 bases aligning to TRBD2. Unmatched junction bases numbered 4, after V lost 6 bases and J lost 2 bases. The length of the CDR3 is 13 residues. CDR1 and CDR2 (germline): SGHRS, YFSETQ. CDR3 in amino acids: CASNPGGQETQYF. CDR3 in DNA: TGCGCCAGCAACCCGGGGGGACAAGAGACCCAGTACTTC.

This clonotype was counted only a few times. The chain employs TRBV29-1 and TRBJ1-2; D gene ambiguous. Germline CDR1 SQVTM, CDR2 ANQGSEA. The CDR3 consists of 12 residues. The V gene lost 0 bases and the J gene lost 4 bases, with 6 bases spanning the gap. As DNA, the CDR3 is TGCAGCGTTGAAGAGCGAGCCTATGGCTACACCTTC. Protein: CSVEERAYGYTF.

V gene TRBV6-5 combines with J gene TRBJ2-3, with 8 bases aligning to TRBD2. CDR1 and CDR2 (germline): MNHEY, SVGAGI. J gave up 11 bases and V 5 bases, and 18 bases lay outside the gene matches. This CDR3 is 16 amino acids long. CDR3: CASSPSSGGLAARQYF. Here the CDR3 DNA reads TGTGCCAGCAGTCCCTCTTCCGGAGGACTAGCTGCGAGGCAGTATTTT.

The CDR3 reads CSASAAGVFQETQYF. The CDR3 DNA is TGCAGTGCTAGCGCGGCGGGAGTTTTTCAAGAGACCCAGTACTTC. V gene TRBV20-1 combines with J gene TRBJ2-5, with 7 bases aligning to TRBD2. V trimming: 3 bases; J trimming: 2 bases; junction bases outside the gene matches: 9. Germline V gene sequence: CDR1 DFQATT, CDR2 SNEGSKA (reference sequence). The CDR3 runs 15 residues.

The CDR3 DNA sequence: TGCAGTGCTAGAGATGGGGCAGCTATTAATGAAAAACTGTTTTTT. This encodes CSARDGAAINEKLFF. The chain carries TRBV20-1 and TRBJ1-4, with a weak D call TRBD1 (5 bases). The CDR3 contains 15 residues. Trimming took 0 bases from V and 4 from J, leaving 12 bases between them. CDR1 DFQATT and CDR2 SNEGSKA come from the germline V gene (reference sequence).

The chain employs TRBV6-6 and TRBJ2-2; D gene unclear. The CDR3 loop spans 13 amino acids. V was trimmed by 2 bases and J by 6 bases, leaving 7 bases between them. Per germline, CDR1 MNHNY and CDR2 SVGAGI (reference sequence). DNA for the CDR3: TGTGCCAGCAGTTACGGTGCTTCCGGGGAGCTGTTTTTT. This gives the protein CASSYGASGELFF.

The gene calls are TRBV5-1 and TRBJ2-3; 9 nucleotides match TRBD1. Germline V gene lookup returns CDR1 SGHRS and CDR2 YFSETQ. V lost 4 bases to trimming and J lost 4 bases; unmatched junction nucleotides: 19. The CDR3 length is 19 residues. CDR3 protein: CASSQQGARSGIRADTQYF. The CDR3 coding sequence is TGCGCCAGCAGCCAACAGGGGGCGAGGAGCGGGATTAGGGCAGATACGCAGTATTTT.

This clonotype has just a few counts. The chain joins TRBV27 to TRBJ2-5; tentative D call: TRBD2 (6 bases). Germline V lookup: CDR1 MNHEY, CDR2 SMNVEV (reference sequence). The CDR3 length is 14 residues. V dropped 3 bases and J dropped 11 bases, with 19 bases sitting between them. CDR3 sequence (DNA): TGTGCCAGCAGTTTCCGGGGGTCCTACAATGAGCAGTACTTC. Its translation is CASSFRGSYNEQYF.

The CDR3 DNA follows: TGCGCCAGCAGCCAAGATGGGCAGGTGAGCGTCTACGAGCAGTACTTC. Protein: CASSQDGQVSVYEQYF. This rearrangement joins TRBV4-1 to TRBJ2-7; no firm D call. The CDR3 has 16 residues. CDR1 is MGHRA and CDR2 is YSYEKL in the germline V gene. V was cut by 0 bases and J by 3 bases, with 15 bases left in between.

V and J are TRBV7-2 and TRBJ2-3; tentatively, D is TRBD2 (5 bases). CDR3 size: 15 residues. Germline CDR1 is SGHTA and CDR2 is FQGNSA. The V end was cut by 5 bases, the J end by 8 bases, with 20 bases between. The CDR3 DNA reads TGTGCCAGCAGCCCGAGCGGAAGTGTGGCAGGTACGCAGTATTTT. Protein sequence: CASSPSGSVAGTQYF.